This section outlines one TCR beta chain sequence together with its context. The data derive from a study of blood T cell repertoires in COVID-19. Profiling relied on immunoSEQ multiplex PCR, and the TCRdb table lists in-frame clones only, not all of them. The top ten hold about 13% of the sample, which has some 57,000 clones, roughly 89% seen once. The V and J ends lost 6 bases and 10 bases respectively, with 13 bases between them. The CDR3 contains 13 residues. CDR1 is MDHEN and CDR2 is SYDVKM in the germline V gene. The chain links TRBV28 to TRBJ1-6; tentative D call: TRBD1 (5 bases). This clonotype originated in a man aged 60 to 75 with active COVID-19. Sequencing was performed on peripheral blood. This CDR3 reads CASSQGSNSPLHF. DNA for the CDR3: TGTGCCAGCAGCCAGGGAAGCAACTCACCCCTCCACTTT.